This T cell receptor (beta chain) was captured in a study of cytomegalovirus exposure and HLA in healthy donors. Study-wide results and limits: The investigators catalogued under 200 TCR beta chains as cytomegalovirus-associated.

This CDR3 has 13 residues. The germline CDR1 and CDR2 sequences are LNHDA and SQIVND (reference sequence). The ends were cut back, 5 bases at V and 1 base at J, with 8 bases in the middle. Points on this clone: Its antigen is still unknown.

Donors counted as nominally healthy when sampled, yet unrecorded immune exposures were likely. Vbeta (60) and Jbeta (13) primers were used in the PCR. TCRdb's table, derived via immunoSEQ multiplex PCR, lists solely in-frame clones and lacks some. Here the sample spans some 120,000 clones, roughly four fifths being singletons. This sequence originates from a woman aged 45-65 years in good health and CMV-seropositive. What was sequenced was PBMCs. V and J are TRBV19 and TRBJ1-2; unclear D gene. The CDR3 nucleotides are TGTGCCAGTAGTGCACAGTATAACTATGGCTACACCTTC. Its protein product is CASSAQYNYGYTF.